Following are 23 T cell receptor beta chains from one sample sequenced in a study of blood T cell repertoires in COVID-19. Clones were sequenced by immunoSEQ multiplex PCR, and TCRdb holds only the in-frame ones, with some missing. The sample includes about 120,000 clones, around nine tenths of them seen just once. Sequenced input: peripheral blood. The receptors were sampled from a human donor in a cohort sampled during active COVID-19.

There are a few counts of this clone. V gene TRBV5-1 combines with J gene TRBJ2-2, with 7 nucleotides matching TRBD1. This CDR3 has 16 amino acids. Trimming removed 5 bases from V and 0 bases from J; junction bases left unmatched: 7. CDR1 is SGHRS and CDR2 is YFSETQ in the germline V gene. Written as DNA, the CDR3 is TGCGCCAGCAGGCTTCCGGGACAGACGAACACCGGGGAGCTGTTTTTT. Its translation is CASRLPGQTNTGELFF. Together with reference TRBV5-1 and TRBJ2-2, the CDR3 gives the full variable domain: KAGVTQTPRYLIKTRGQQVTLSCSPISGHRSVSWYQQTPGQGLQFLFEYFSETQRNKGNFPGRFSGRQFSNSRSEMNVSTLELGDSALYLCASRLPGQTNTGELFFGEGSRLTVL.

This chain joins TRBV3-1 (or the pseudogene TRBV3-2) and TRBJ2-7; 9 bases are shared with TRBD2. This CDR3 is built from 17 residues. Germline V gives CDR1 LGHDT, CDR2 YNNKEL (reference sequence). V shed 2 bases and J 1 base; nucleotides not matched to a gene: 9. CDR3 in DNA: TGTGCCAGCAGCCAACAGGCTAGCGGGGTTACATCCTACGAGCAGTACTTC. Protein product: CASSQQASGVTSYEQYF.

The V gene is TRBV13, the J gene TRBJ1-2, with a tentative D call TRBD1 (6 bases). Deletions cut 5 bases from V and 8 bases from J, with 15 bases between. CDR3 size: 13 residues. CDR1 and CDR2 from the germline V gene are PRHDT and FYEKMQ (reference sequence). CDR3 loop: CASSLQGKGGYTF. For the CDR3, the DNA is TGTGCCAGCAGCCTACAGGGTAAAGGGGGCTACACCTTC.

As DNA, the CDR3 is TGTGCCTCTCAATCGGCGGGGGCCACGGGAAACGAGCAGTTCTTC. Translated, it gives CASQSAGATGNEQFF. This chain links TRBV10-3 with TRBJ2-1, with a tentative D call TRBD2 (7 bases). CDR1 and CDR2 (germline): ENHRY, SYGVKD. This CDR3 spans 15 amino acids. The germline V and J ends were trimmed by 11 bases and 10 bases, with 27 bases remaining between them.

The chain carries TRBV3-1 (or the pseudogene TRBV3-2) and TRBJ2-1; 10 bases map to TRBD2. Losses at the gene ends were 6 bases for V and 8 bases for J; bases not matched to a gene: 10. This CDR3 region has 15 residues. Looked up from germline, CDR1 is LGHDT and CDR2 is YNNKEL (reference sequence). The CDR3 DNA reads TGTGCCAGCAGTCACAGCGGGGGGGCCTTAGATGAGCAGTTCTTC. Residues: CASSHSGGALDEQFF.

The CDR3 DNA reads as TGTGCCAGCAGCTCCGGGACAGTCGGAACAGATACGCAGTATTTT. Translating gives CASSSGTVGTDTQYF. V and J are TRBV5-6 and TRBJ2-3; 7 positions match TRBD1. From germline, CDR1 is SGHDT and CDR2 YYEEEE. V shed 3 bases and J 3 bases; nucleotides not matched to a gene: 7. The CDR3 extends over 15 amino acids. Full variable domain (rest looked up from reference TRBV5-6 and TRBJ2-3): DAGVTQSPTHLIKTRGQQVTLRCSPKSGHDTVSWYQQALGQGPQFIFQYYEEEERQRGNFPDRFSGHQFPNYSSELNVNALLLGDSALYLCASSSGTVGTDTQYFGPGTRLTVL.

V usage is TRBV10-3 and J usage is TRBJ2-3; the D gene is possibly TRBD2 (5 bases). Germline V CDR1 and CDR2: ENHRY, SYGVKD. Trimming pared 4 bases from V and 4 bases from J, leaving 12 bases between. This CDR3 has 14 residues. CDR3 in DNA: TGTGCCATCAGTGTACGGGGTGGTGCAGATACGCAGTATTTT. Its protein product is CAISVRGGADTQYF.

This rearrangement joins TRBV9 to TRBJ2-1; 8 nucleotides line up with TRBD2. From germline, CDR1 is SGDLS and CDR2 YYNGEE. The V gene end was trimmed by 4 bases and the J gene end by 8 bases; junction bases not matched to a gene: 20. The CDR3 extends over 18 amino acids. CDR3 region: CASSTRSWGSGGTHEQFF. CDR3 DNA: TGTGCCAGCAGCACTCGGTCCTGGGGGAGCGGGGGTACGCATGAGCAGTTCTTC. The variable domain in full, completed from reference TRBV9 and TRBJ2-1, reads DSGVTQTPKHLITATGQRVTLRCSPRSGDLSVYWYQQSLDQGLQFLIQYYNGEERAKGNILERFSAQQFPDLHSELNLSSLELGDSALYFCASSTRSWGSGGTHEQFFGPGTRLTVL.

The chain has TRBV4-1 and TRBJ2-5; the match to TRBD2 covers 13 bases. The CDR3 contains 16 residues. Per the germline V gene, CDR1 is MGHRA and CDR2 is YSYEKL. J lost 3 bases, V lost 2 bases, and 3 bases had no gene match. The CDR3 DNA is TGCGCCAGCAGCCAATATGGGACTAGCGGGGAAGAGACCCAGTACTTC. Amino acids: CASSQYGTSGEETQYF.

The chain joins TRBV18 to TRBJ2-5; 7 bases align to TRBD1. Germline CDR1 reads KGHSH; CDR2 reads LQKENI. CDR3 size: 14 residues. V was clipped by 1 base and J by 2 bases; unmatched bases: 1. The CDR3 is CASSPRDRQETQYF. DNA of the CDR3: TGTGCCAGCTCACCACGGGACAGACAAGAGACCCAGTACTTC.

The V call is TRBV7-9, the J call TRBJ1-1; no firm D call. The CDR3 has 15 residues. The V gene lost 2 bases and the J gene lost 4 bases, with 14 bases spanning the gap. CDR1 SEHNR and CDR2 FQNEAQ come from the germline V gene (reference sequence). This chain's CDR3 is CASSLRSMVGTEAFF. CDR3 bases: TGTGCCAGCAGCTTAAGGAGTATGGTAGGCACTGAAGCTTTCTTT.

The genes are TRBV7-2 and TRBJ2-3; 7 bases line up with TRBD2. CDR3 length: 16 amino acids. Germline lookup yields CDR1 SGHTA and CDR2 FQGNSA. The V gene end was trimmed by 4 bases and the J gene end by 2 bases; junction bases not matched to a gene: 9. This CDR3 reads CASSSTGGTHTDTQYF. The CDR3, as DNA: TGTGCCAGCAGCTCGACGGGGGGAACCCACACAGATACGCAGTATTTT.

The V and J genes are TRBV5-1 and TRBJ2-1, with D tentatively TRBD1 (5 bases). V was pared by 2 bases and J by 0 bases, with 9 bases between. The CDR3 runs 15 residues. From germline, CDR1 is SGHRS and CDR2 YFSETQ. CDR3 region: CASSFTDSSYNEQFF. The DNA of the CDR3 is TGCGCCAGCAGCTTTACAGACAGCTCCTACAATGAGCAGTTCTTC.

The chain recombines TRBV28 with TRBJ1-5; 9 bases line up with TRBD1. The CDR3 has 14 residues. Per germline, CDR1 MDHEN and CDR2 SYDVKM. V dropped 6 bases and J dropped 6; count of bases not matched to a gene: 6. The CDR3 region has the DNA TGTGCCAGCAGACTTAGACAGGGGGGTCAGCCCCAGCATTTT. Residues: CASRLRQGGQPQHF.

The rearrangement links TRBV27 to TRBJ2-4; D perhaps matches TRBD2 (6 bases). Trimming shortened V by 6 bases and J by 8 bases, and 17 bases separated the two germline ends. The CDR3 loop spans 14 amino acids. From germline, CDR1 is MNHEY and CDR2 SMNVEV (reference sequence). The CDR3 protein is CASSPLGRRDIQYF. CDR3 sequence (DNA): TGTGCCAGCAGCCCACTGGGTAGGAGGGACATTCAGTACTTC.

The chain carries TRBV27 and TRBJ2-1; TRBD2 might be the D (6 bases). Per the germline V gene, CDR1 is MNHEY and CDR2 is SMNVEV (reference sequence). V dropped 7 bases and J dropped 7 bases, with 20 bases sitting between them. There are 15 residues in the CDR3. The CDR3 region has the DNA TGTGCCAGCAACCCTCGGGCCGGCGGGACGAATGAGCAGTTCTTC. This translates into CASNPRAGGTNEQFF.

The chain couples TRBV18 to TRBJ2-1, with 8 positions matching TRBD1. CDR1 is KGHSH, CDR2 LQKENI, per germline. The V and J ends lost 3 bases and 7 bases, in that order; junction bases with no gene match: 8. The CDR3 sequence is 15 residues long. CDR3 in amino acids: CASSPLRTGMNEQFF. Written as DNA, the CDR3 is TGTGCCAGCTCACCTTTGCGGACAGGGATGAATGAGCAGTTCTTC.

On this clone itself: Germline and junction disagree at one end, which may indicate a read error. This chain connects TRBV12-3 or TRBV12-4 to TRBJ1-5, with D unclear. This CDR3 has 12 amino acids. CDR3 residues: CASSFTGRQVNF. The CDR3 coding sequence is TGTGCCAGCAGTTTTACCGGGAGACAAGTGAATTTT.

The chain combines TRBV7-2 with TRBJ2-1; 13 bases fit TRBD2. This CDR3 comprises 19 residues. Germline V CDR1 and CDR2: SGHTA, FQGNSA. The J segment lost 0 bases and the V segment lost 5 bases, leaving 10 bases of the junction unmatched. DNA of the CDR3: TGTGCCAGCAGCCTAATCGTAACTAGCGGGGGGGCCTCCTACAATGAGCAGTTCTTC. Amino acid sequence: CASSLIVTSGGASYNEQFF.

V and J are TRBV6-5 and TRBJ1-1; TRBD1 agrees at 8 bases. Germline assignment: CDR1 MNHEY and CDR2 SVGAGI. Trimming cost V 8 bases and J 4 bases; bases outside gene matches: 12. CDR3 length equals 15 residues. CDR3 coding DNA: TGTGCCAGCCCCCTTGGGGCAGGGGGCTTCACTGAAGCTTTCTTT. Protein: CASPLGAGGFTEAFF.

The table lists this clone with a count of one. The chain is built from TRBV24-1 and TRBJ1-2; D gene ambiguous. Looked up from germline, CDR1 is KGHDR and CDR2 is SFDVKD. This CDR3 has 11 amino acids. The germline V and J ends were trimmed by 3 bases and 6 bases, with 4 bases remaining between them. The CDR3 DNA reads as TGTGCCACCAGTGATCCCAATGGCTACACCTTC. Its protein is CATSDPNGYTF.

This clone has just a few counts. The chain employs TRBV13 and TRBJ2-4; D unresolved. The length of the CDR3 is 13 residues. Trimming cost V 5 bases and J 0 bases, with 5 bases left between them. The germline gives CDR1 PRHDT, CDR2 FYEKMQ (reference sequence). The CDR3 DNA reads TGTGCCAGCAGCCTAACAGCCAAAAACATTCAGTACTTC. Amino acids: CASSLTAKNIQYF.

The chain combines TRBV15 with TRBJ2-5; TRBD2 might be the D (6 bases). From germline, CDR1 is LNHNV and CDR2 YYDKDF (reference sequence). The CDR3 loop spans 14 amino acids. The V end lost 1 base, the J end lost 5 bases, and 11 bases lay between the germline ends. The CDR3 is CATSRAGVWETQYF. The CDR3 region has the DNA TGTGCCACCAGCAGAGCGGGGGTCTGGGAGACCCAGTACTTC.